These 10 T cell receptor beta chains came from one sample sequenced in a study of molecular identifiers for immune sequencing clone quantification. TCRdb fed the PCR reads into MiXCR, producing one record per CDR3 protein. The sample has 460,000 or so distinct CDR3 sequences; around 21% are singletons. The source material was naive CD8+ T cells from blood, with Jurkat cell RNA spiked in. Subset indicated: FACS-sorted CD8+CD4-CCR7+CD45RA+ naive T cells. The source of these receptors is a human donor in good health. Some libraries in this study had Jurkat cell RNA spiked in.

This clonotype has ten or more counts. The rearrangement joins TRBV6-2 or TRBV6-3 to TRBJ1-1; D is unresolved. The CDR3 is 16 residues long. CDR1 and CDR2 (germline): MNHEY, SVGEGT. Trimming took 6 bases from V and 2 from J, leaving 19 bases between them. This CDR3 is CASSNPEVLFNTEAFF. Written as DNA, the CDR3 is TGTGCCAGCAGCAATCCCGAGGTGCTATTTAACACTGAAGCTTTCTTT.

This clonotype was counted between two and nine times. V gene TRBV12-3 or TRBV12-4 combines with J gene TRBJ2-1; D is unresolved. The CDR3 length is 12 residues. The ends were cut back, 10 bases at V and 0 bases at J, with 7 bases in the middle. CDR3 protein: CAIQSSYNEQFF. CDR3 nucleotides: TGTGCCATCCAATCCTCCTACAATGAGCAGTTCTTC.

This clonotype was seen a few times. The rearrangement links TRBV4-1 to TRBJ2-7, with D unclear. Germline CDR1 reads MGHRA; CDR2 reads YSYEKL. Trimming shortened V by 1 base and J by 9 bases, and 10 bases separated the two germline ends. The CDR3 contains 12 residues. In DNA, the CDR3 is TGCGCCAGCAGCCAAGGTCAGGTTCCGCAGTACTTC. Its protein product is CASSQGQVPQYF.

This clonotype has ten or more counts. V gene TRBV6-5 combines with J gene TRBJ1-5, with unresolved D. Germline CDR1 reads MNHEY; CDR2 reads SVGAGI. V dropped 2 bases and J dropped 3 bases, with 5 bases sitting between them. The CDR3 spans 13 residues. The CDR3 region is CASSYRYNQPQHF. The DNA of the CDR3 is TGTGCCAGCAGTTACCGTTACAATCAGCCCCAGCATTTT.

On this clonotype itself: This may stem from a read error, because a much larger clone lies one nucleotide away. This chain's CDR3 is CAWSVRAGGLDTRYF. CDR3 nucleotide sequence: TGTGCCTGGAGTGTACGAGCGGGGGGGTTAGATACGCGGTATTTT. The chain carries TRBV30 and TRBJ2-3, with 10 bases that match TRBD2. This CDR3 has 15 amino acids. Germline-derived CDR1 and CDR2 are GTSNPN and SVGIG (reference sequence).

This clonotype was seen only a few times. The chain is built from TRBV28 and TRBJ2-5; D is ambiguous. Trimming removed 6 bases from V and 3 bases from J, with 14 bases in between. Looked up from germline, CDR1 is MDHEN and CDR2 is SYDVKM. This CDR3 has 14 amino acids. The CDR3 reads CASRDVRVEETQYF. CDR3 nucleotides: TGTGCCAGCAGGGACGTAAGAGTGGAAGAGACCCAGTACTTC.

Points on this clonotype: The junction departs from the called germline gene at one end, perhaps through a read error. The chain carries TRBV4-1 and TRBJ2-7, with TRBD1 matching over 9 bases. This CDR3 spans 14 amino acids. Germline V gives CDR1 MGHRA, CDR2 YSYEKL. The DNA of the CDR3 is TGCGCCAGCAGCCACGGGACAGGGTCCTACGGGCAGTACTTC. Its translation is CASSHGTGSYGQYF.

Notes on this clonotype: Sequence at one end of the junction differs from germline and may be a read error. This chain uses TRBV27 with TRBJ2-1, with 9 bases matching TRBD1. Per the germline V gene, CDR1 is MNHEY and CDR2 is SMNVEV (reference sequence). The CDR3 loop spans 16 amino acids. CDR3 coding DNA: TGTGCCAGCGGTTTGTCGAGGGACAGGGCCCTCAATGAGCAGTTCTTC. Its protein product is CASGLSRDRALNEQFF.

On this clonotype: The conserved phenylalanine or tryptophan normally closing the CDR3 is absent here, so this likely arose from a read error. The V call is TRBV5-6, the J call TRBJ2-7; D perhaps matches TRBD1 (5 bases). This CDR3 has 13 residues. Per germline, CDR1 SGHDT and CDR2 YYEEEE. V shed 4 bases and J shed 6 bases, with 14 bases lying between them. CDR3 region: CASSPVGVIEQYL. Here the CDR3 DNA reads TGTGCCAGCAGCCCAGTAGGGGTAATCGAGCAGTACCTC.

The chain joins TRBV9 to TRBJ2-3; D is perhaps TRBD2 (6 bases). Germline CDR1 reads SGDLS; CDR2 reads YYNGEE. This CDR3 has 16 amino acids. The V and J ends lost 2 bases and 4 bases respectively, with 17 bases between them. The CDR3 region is CASSVTGGIEADTQYF. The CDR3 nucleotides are TGTGCCAGCAGCGTTACTGGCGGGATTGAGGCAGATACGCAGTATTTT.